This section outlines one T cell receptor (beta chain) sequence together with its context. Its antigen is unknown. Per-base quality was not reported, and no clone a single base away is much larger than it. Taken from the germline V gene, the CDR1 and CDR2 loops are SGHTS and YDEGEE. The CDR3 sequence holds 13 residues, the cysteine and phenylalanine included. The CDR3 DNA has 39 bases and is translated from base 1. V is cut back by 4 bases and J by 3 bases, with 3 bases in the junction unmatched. The entry originates in a study of blood T cell repertoires in COVID-19 (TCRdb year 2020). Regarding the complete study: Samples from collaborators originated in the United States, Italy and Spain and spanned both the acute and convalescent phases of COVID-19. The prospective study material was composed of cDNA or gDNA derived from T cells, B-cell-depleted T cells, or PBMCs. The dataset comprised deeply sampled blood TCRbeta repertoires from subjects exposed to, actively infected with, or recovered from COVID-19. A freely available public database, intended as a resource for researchers studying the immune response to SARS-CoV-2, is where the repertoires were released. The samples were drawn from the first 160 participants of the ongoing ImmuneRACE study and from about 1,200 subjects provided by 6 global collaborators. Sample metadata almost always included a de-identified subject ID, COVID-19 status, age in years and sex. Where HLA class I and class II types were available, the types were taken from metadata supplied by the sample provider, not from assay-based typing.

The immunoSEQ Assay, a bias-controlled multiplex PCR, was used to amplify TCRbeta CDR3 regions from genomic DNA. The authors' analysis ran thus. Nucleated cell counts per sample were estimated from amplification of reference gene primers within the assay. To quantify the absolute abundance of each unique TCRbeta CDR3 rearrangement, sequence reads were collapsed and filtered. For each sample, productive Simpson clonality was calculated as the square root of Simpson's diversity index over productive rearrangements. TCRdb retrieved this table from immuneACCESS and kept in-frame rearrangements only. Not all clones are present; in checked studies, unresolved V genes account for under half, and no reason is known for the remainder. V and J calls and clone size come straight from that table; D and trimming were deduced from the DNA. The sample data list some 270,000 clones, and around 89% of these were observed just once. The ten largest clones take up approximately 0.84% of the sample.

Each collaborating institution followed its own protocols to collect whole blood in K2EDTA tubes. For TCRbeta analysis, collaborators shipped samples as frozen whole blood, isolated PBMCs, or DNA extracted from either of those sample types. The research as a whole found: How much clinical and demographic metadata was included differed by source and by participant, and the metadata was provided uncurated.

Sequences were obtained from peripheral blood. This chain is built from TRBV5-8 and TRBJ2-5; 7 bases in the middle match TRBD1. The clonotype comes from a man aged 30-40 years with acute or convalescent COVID-19. The CDR3 sequence is CASSSDREETQYF. The DNA sequence follows: TGTGCCAGCAGCAGCGACAGGGAAGAGACCCAGTACTTC. When the CDR3 is completed using the reference TRBV5-8 and TRBJ2-5 genes on either side, the full variable domain is EAGVTQSPTHLIKTRGQQATLRCSPISGHTSVYWYQQALGLGLQFLLWYDEGEERNRGNFPPRFSGRQFPNYSSELNVNALELEDSALYLCASSSDREETQYFGPGTRLLVL.